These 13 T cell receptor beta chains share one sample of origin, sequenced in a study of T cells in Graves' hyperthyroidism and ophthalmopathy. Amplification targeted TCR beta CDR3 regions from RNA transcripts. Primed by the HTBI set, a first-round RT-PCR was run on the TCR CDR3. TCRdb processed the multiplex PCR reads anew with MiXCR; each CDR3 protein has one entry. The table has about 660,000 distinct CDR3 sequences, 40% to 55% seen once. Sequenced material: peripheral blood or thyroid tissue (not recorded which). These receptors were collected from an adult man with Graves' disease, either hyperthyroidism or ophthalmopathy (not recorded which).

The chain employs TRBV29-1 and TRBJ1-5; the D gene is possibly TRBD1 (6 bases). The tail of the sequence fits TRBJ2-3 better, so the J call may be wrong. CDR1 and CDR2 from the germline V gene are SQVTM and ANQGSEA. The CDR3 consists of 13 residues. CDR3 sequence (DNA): TGCAGCGTTGAAGGCGGGTTTGGACAGCCTCAGTATTTT. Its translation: CSVEGGFGQPQYF.

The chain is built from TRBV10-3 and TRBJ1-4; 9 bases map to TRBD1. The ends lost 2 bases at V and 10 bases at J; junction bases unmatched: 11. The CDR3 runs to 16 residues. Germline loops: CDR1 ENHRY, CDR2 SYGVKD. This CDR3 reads CAISEPVGQGTGKLFF. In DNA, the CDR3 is TGTGCCATCAGTGAGCCAGTGGGACAGGGAACGGGAAAACTGTTTTTT.

As DNA, the CDR3 is TGTGCCAGCAGCTTAGATCCCAGGACCCCCATCCAAGAGACCCAGTACTTC. It encodes CASSLDPRTPIQETQYF. V is TRBV7-8 and J is TRBJ2-5; D is undetermined. The V end was cut by 1 base, the J end by 1 base, with 16 bases between. Germline V gene lookup returns CDR1 SGHVS and CDR2 FQNEAQ. The CDR3 is made up of 17 amino acids.

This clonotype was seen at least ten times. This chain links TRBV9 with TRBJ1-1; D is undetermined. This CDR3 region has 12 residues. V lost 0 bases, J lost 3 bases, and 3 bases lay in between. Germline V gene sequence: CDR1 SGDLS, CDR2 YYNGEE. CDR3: CASSVEDTEAFF. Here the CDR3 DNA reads TGTGCCAGCAGCGTAGAGGACACTGAAGCTTTCTTT.

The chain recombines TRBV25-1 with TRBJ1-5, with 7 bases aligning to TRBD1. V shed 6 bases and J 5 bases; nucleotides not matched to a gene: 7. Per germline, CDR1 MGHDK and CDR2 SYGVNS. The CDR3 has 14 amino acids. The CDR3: CASSSTGYDQPQHF. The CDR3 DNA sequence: TGTGCCAGCAGCTCGACAGGGTACGATCAGCCCCAGCATTTT.

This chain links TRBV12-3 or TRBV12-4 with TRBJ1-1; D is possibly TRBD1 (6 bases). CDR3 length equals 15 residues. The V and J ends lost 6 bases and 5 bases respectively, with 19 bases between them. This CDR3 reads CASRPSALGGTEAFF. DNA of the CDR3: TGTGCCAGCAGGCCCTCTGCCCTAGGGGGGACTGAAGCTTTCTTT.

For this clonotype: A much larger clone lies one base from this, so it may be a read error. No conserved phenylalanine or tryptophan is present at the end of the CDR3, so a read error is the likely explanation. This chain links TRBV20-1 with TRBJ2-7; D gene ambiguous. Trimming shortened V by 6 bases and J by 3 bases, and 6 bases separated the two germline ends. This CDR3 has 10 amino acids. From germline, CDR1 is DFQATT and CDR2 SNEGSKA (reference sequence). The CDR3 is CSAVHYEQYL. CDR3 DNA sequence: TGCAGTGCGGTACACTACGAGCAGTACCTC.

For the CDR3, the DNA is TGTGCCAGCACCAAGACAGGGAGTCAGCCCCAGCATTTT. Protein sequence: CASTKTGSQPQHF. This chain connects TRBV6-5 to TRBJ1-5; 7 bases are shared with TRBD1. The CDR3 runs 13 residues. CDR1 is MNHEY, CDR2 SVGAGI, per germline. Trimming took 7 bases from V and 6 from J; bases not matched to a gene: 6.

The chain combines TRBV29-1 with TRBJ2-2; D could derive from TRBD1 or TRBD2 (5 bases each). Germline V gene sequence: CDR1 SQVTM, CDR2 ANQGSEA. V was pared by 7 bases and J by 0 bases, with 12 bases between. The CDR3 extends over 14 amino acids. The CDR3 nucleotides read TGCAGCGCCGAGGGGAGCTCGAACACCGGGGAGCTGTTTTTT. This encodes CSAEGSSNTGELFF.

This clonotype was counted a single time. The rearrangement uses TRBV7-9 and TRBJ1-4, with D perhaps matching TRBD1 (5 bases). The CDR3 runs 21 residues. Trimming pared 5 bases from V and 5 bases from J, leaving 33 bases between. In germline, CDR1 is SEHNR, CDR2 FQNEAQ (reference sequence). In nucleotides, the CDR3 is TGTGCCAGCAGCCCGACCCTGATCTGGGGCAGGAAAAAAAGAGACAATGAAAAACTGTTTTTT. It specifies CASSPTLIWGRKKRDNEKLFF.

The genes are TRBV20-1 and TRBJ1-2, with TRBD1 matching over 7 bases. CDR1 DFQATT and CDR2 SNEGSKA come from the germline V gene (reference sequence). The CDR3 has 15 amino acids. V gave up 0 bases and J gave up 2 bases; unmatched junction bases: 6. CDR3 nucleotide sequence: TGCAGTGCTAGAGATGGGCAGGGGGGAAACTATGGCTACACCTTC. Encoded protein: CSARDGQGGNYGYTF.

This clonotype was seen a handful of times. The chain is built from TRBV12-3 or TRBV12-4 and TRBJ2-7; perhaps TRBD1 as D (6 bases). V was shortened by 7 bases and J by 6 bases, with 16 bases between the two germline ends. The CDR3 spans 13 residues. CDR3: CASKRGGEAEQYF. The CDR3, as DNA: TGTGCCAGCAAGCGAGGGGGAGAGGCCGAGCAGTACTTC.

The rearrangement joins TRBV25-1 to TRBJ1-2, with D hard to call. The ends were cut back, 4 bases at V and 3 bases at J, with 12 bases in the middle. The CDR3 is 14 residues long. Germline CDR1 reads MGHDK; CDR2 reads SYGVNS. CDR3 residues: CASSGAGFDYGYTF. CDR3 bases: TGTGCCAGCAGTGGGGCGGGCTTCGACTATGGCTACACCTTC.